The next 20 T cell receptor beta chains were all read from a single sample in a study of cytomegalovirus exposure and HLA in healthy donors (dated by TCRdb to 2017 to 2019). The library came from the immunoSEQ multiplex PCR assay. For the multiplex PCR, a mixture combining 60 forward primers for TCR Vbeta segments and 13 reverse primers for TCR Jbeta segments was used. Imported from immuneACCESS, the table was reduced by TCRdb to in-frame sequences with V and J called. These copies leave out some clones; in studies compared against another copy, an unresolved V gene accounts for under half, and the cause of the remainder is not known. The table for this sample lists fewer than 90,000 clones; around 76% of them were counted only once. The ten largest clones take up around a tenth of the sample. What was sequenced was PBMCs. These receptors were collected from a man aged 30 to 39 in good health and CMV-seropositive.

The CDR3 sequence: CASSWDRADNEQFF. For the CDR3, the DNA is TGTGCCAGTAGTTGGGACAGGGCCGACAATGAGCAGTTCTTC. V gene TRBV19 combines with J gene TRBJ2-1, with TRBD1 identical over 9 bases. CDR3 length equals 14 residues. J was trimmed by 5 bases and V by 5 bases; bases with no gene match: 4. The germline V gene encodes CDR1 LNHDA and CDR2 SQIVND (reference sequence).

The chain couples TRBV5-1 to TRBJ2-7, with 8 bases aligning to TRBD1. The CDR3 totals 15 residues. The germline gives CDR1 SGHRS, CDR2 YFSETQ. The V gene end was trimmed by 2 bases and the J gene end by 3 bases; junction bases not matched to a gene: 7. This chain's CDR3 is CASSFADRAVYEQYF. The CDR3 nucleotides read TGCGCCAGCAGCTTCGCGGACAGGGCTGTCTACGAGCAGTACTTC.

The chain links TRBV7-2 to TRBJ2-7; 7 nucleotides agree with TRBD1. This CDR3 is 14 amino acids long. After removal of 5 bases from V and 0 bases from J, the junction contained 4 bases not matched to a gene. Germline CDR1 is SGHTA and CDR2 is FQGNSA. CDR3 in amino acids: CASSRGLFSYEQYF. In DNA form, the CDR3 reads TGTGCCAGCAGCAGGGGGCTATTCTCCTACGAGCAGTACTTC.

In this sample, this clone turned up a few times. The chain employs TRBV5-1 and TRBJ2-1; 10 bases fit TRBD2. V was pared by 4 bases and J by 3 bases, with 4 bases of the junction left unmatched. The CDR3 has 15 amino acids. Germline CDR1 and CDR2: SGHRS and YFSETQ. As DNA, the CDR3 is TGCGCCAGCAGCCATAGCGGGGGGAACTACAATGAGCAGTTCTTC. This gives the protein CASSHSGGNYNEQFF.

Here the CDR3 DNA reads TGTGCCAGCAGTGAATGGGCAGGAAATGAAAAACTGTTTTTT. The encoded protein is CASSEWAGNEKLFF. The chain uses TRBV25-1 and TRBJ1-4; D uncertain. Germline V gene lookup returns CDR1 MGHDK and CDR2 SYGVNS. This CDR3 region has 14 residues. V was cut by 1 base and J by 5 bases, with 8 bases left in between.

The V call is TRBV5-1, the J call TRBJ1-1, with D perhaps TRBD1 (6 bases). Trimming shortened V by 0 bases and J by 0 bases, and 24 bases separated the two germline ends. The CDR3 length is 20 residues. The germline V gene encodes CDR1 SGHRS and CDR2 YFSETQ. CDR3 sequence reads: CASSLARKTGPKFMNTEAFF. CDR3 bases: TGCGCCAGCAGCTTGGCGCGGAAAACAGGGCCCAAGTTCATGAACACTGAAGCTTTCTTT.

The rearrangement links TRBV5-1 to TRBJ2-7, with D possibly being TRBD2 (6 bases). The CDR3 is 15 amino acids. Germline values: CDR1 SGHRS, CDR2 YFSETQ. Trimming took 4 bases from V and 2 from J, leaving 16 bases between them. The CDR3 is CASSPPPGLTYEQYF. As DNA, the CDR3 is TGCGCCAGCAGCCCCCCCCCGGGACTGACCTACGAGCAGTACTTC.

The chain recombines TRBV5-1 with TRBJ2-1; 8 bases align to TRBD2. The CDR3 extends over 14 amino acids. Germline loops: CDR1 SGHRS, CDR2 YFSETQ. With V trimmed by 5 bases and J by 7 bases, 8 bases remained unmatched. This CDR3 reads CASRVGGAQNEQFF. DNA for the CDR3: TGCGCCAGCAGAGTCGGGGGGGCGCAAAATGAGCAGTTCTTC.

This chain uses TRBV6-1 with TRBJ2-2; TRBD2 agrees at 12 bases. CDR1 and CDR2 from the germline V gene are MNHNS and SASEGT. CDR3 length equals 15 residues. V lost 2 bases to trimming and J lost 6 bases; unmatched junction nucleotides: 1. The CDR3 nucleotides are TGTGCCAGCAGTGAACTAGCGGGGGGGCCCGGGGAGCTGTTTTTT. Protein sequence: CASSELAGGPGELFF.

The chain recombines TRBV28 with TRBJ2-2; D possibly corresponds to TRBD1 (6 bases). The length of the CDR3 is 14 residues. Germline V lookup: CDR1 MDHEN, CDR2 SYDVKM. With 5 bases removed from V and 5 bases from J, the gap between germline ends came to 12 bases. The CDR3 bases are TGTGCCAGCAGTACAGGGAGTCCAACCGGGGAGCTGTTTTTT. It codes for CASSTGSPTGELFF.

The CDR3 region has the DNA TGTGCCAGCAGTCGACTAGCGGGGGGGCAGACCCAGTACTTC. This translates into CASSRLAGGQTQYF. V is TRBV27 and J is TRBJ2-5, with TRBD2 matching over 14 bases. This CDR3 has 14 residues. From germline, CDR1 is MNHEY and CDR2 SMNVEV (reference sequence). The J segment lost 6 bases and the V segment lost 5 bases, leaving 2 bases of the junction unmatched.

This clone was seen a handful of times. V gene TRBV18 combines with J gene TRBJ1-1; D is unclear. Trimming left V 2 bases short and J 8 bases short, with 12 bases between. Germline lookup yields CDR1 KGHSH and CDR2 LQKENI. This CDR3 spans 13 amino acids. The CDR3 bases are TGTGCCAGCTCACCATCCGAGGGCAGAGAAGCTTTCTTT. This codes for CASSPSEGREAFF.

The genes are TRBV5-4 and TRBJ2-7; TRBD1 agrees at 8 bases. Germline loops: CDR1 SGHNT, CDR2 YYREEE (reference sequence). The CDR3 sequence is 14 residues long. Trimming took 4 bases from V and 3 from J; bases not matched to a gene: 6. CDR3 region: CASSQRTGFYEQYF. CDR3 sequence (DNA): TGTGCCAGCAGCCAAAGGACAGGGTTCTACGAGCAGTACTTC.

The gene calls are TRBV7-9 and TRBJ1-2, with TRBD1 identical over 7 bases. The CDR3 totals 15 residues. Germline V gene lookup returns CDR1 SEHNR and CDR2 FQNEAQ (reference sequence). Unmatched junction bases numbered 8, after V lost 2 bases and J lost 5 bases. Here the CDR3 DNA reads TGTGCCAGCAGCTTAACCGGGACAGATCGTTATGGCTACACCTTC. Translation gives CASSLTGTDRYGYTF.

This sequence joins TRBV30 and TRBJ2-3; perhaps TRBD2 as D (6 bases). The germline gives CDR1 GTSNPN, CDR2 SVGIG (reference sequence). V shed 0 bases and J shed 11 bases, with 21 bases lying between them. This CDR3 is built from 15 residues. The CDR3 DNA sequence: TGTGCCTGGAGTGTAAACCCCGGGGGAGGTAGCGGGCAGTATTTT. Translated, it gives CAWSVNPGGGSGQYF.

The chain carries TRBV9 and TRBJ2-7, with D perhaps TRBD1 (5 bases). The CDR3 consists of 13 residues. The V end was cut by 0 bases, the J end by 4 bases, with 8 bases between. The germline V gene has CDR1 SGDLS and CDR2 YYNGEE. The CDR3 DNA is TGTGCCAGCAGCGTAGGGGGCCCTTACGAGCAGTACTTC. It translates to CASSVGGPYEQYF.

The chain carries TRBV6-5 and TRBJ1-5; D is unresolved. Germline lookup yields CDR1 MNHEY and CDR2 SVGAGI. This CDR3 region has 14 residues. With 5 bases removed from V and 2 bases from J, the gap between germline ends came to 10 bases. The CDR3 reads CASSPQVGNQPQHF. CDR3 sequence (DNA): TGTGCCAGCAGTCCTCAAGTAGGCAATCAGCCCCAGCATTTT.

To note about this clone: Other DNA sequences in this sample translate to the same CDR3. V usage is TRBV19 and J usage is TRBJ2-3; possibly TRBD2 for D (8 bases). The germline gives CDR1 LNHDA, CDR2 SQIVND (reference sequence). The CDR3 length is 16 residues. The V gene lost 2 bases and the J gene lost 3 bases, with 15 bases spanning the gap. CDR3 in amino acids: CASSIQGGLGTDTQYF. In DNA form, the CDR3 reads TGTGCCAGTAGTATACAGGGGGGACTAGGGACAGATACGCAGTATTTT.

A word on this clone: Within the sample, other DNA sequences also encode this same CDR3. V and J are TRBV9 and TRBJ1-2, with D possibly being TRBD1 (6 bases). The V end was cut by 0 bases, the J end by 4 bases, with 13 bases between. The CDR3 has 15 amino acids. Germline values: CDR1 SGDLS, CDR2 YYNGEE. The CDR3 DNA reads TGTGCCAGCAGCGTAGCTCCAGGGGAAGGCTATGGCTACACCTTC. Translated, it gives CASSVAPGEGYGYTF.

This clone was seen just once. The CDR3 protein is CATSRDPTASSYEQYF. The CDR3 nucleotides are TGTGCCACCAGCAGAGACCCAACCGCTAGCTCCTACGAGCAGTACTTC. J is TRBJ2-7 and V is TRBV15; D unresolved. Germline CDR1 reads LNHNV; CDR2 reads YYDKDF (reference sequence). V was cut by 0 bases and J by 0 bases, with 12 bases left in between. The CDR3 sequence is 16 residues long.